This entry lists 29 T cell receptor beta chains sequenced from one sample in a study of T-cell reconstitution after alpha-beta-depleted transplantation in children (dated by TCRdb to 2016 to 2018). Library generation was performed with PCR. TCRdb shows the sequencer as Illumina HiSeq 2500. To normalize quantification of the TCRbeta repertoire, the TCR libraries were built with molecular barcoding that relied on unique molecular identifiers. In TCRdb, the public reads were trimmed at Q25 with fastp and aligned with MiXCR, with productive beta chains retained. Here each entry gathers all rows of one CDR3 protein and keeps the most common genes and DNA. The sample profile shows some 8,000 distinct CDR3 sequences; 9.5% to 15% of them were found once. The biggest ten clones account for under 55% of the sample. Read against the paper, the sample's time point label means: day 60 (about 2 months) after transplantation. Per the publication, the treatment or condition label means: allogeneic hematopoietic cell transplantation with graft depleted of TCRalphabeta T cells and CD19 B cells.

Sequenced material: PBMCs, mostly from graft donor cells, taken 60 days after TCRalphabeta/CD19-depleted stem cell transplant. These receptors were taken from a patient between 2 and 9 years old who had a stem cell transplant for inherited bone marrow failure, so the T cells may come from the graft donor.

This clonotype was counted many times. This rearrangement joins TRBV7-2 to TRBJ2-5; D may be TRBD2 (7 bases). This CDR3 has 13 residues. Germline CDR1 is SGHTA and CDR2 is FQGNSA. Trimming removed 2 bases from V and 6 bases from J, with 10 bases in between. The DNA of the CDR3 is TGTGCCAGCAGCTTACGGGGGGCGAAGACCCAGTACTTC. It codes for CASSLRGAKTQYF.

This clonotype occurred many times. The chain employs TRBV24-1 and TRBJ2-5, with D perhaps being TRBD1 or TRBD2 (5 bases each). The V end was cut by 2 bases, the J end by 2 bases, with 17 bases between. Germline CDR1 is KGHDR and CDR2 is SFDVKD. The CDR3 extends over 17 amino acids. The CDR3 DNA follows: TGTGCCACCAGTGATTCTAGGACACCGCGGACTCAAGAGACCCAGTACTTC. This codes for CATSDSRTPRTQETQYF.

This clonotype was observed at least ten times. This chain joins TRBV4-1 and TRBJ2-2, with a weak D call TRBD1 (6 bases). V gave up 0 bases and J gave up 6 bases, with 11 bases separating them. The CDR3 runs to 15 residues. Germline V gives CDR1 MGHRA, CDR2 YSYEKL. CDR3 coding DNA: TGCGCCAGCAGCCAAGATCAGGGGCGGGCCGGGGAGCTGTTTTTT. Translated, it gives CASSQDQGRAGELFF.

This clonotype was detected ten times or more. The chain links TRBV27 to TRBJ2-3, with TRBD1 matching 11 bases. This CDR3 has 18 amino acids. J gave up 1 base and V 5 bases, and 11 bases lay outside the gene matches. Germline CDR1 is MNHEY and CDR2 is SMNVEV (reference sequence). The CDR3 is CASSRRDRGRRGTDTQYF. The DNA of the CDR3 is TGTGCCAGCAGTCGCCGGGACAGGGGGAGGCGGGGCACAGATACGCAGTATTTT.

This clonotype was seen many times. The chain links TRBV27 to TRBJ2-7; possible D gene TRBD2, 6 bases. Trimming left V 5 bases short and J 1 base short, with 12 bases between. CDR3 size: 14 residues. Germline-derived CDR1 and CDR2 are MNHEY and SMNVEV (reference sequence). CDR3 protein: CASSKSSASYEQYF. The CDR3 DNA sequence: TGTGCCAGCAGTAAGTCTAGCGCGTCCTACGAGCAGTACTTC.

This clonotype was observed many times. The chain joins TRBV12-3 or TRBV12-4 to TRBJ2-5; 9 bases map to TRBD1. V shed 3 bases and J 2 bases; nucleotides not matched to a gene: 1. The CDR3 sequence is 14 residues long. CDR3 coding DNA: TGTGCCAGCAGTTTCGGGACAGGGCAAGAGACCCAGTACTTC. Encoded protein: CASSFGTGQETQYF.

This clonotype was detected ten times or more. CDR3 amino acids: CASSFTGGHYGYTF. CDR3 DNA sequence: TGTGCCAGCAGCTTTACAGGGGGCCACTATGGCTACACCTTC. V is TRBV7-9 and J is TRBJ1-2; 9 bases fit TRBD1. The CDR3 is 14 residues long. CDR1 is SEHNR, CDR2 FQNEAQ, per germline (reference sequence). V was pared by 3 bases and J by 3 bases, with 2 bases of the junction left unmatched.

There are a few counts of this clonotype. For the CDR3, the DNA is TGCACCAGCAGCCATGAGGTCCACTCGGATGGCTACACCTTC. Translated, it gives CTSSHEVHSDGYTF. V and J are TRBV1 and TRBJ1-2. TRBV1 represents a pseudogene. The CDR3 is 14 residues long.

This clonotype was counted at least ten times. The V call is TRBV3-1, the J call TRBJ2-3, with D perhaps TRBD2 (5 bases). The CDR3 contains 18 residues. Germline V gives CDR1 LGHDT, CDR2 YNNKEL (reference sequence). V was shortened by 1 base and J by 0 bases, with 17 bases between the two germline ends. This CDR3 is CASSQGLALVTSTDTQYF. The CDR3 DNA follows: TGTGCCAGCAGCCAAGGGTTAGCGCTAGTAACTAGCACAGATACGCAGTATTTT.

This clonotype was picked up many times. The rearrangement uses TRBV20-1 and TRBJ2-3, with 8 bases fitting TRBD2. The CDR3 spans 12 residues. The germline V gene encodes CDR1 DFQATT and CDR2 SNEGSKA (reference sequence). Unmatched junction bases numbered 3, after V lost 7 bases and J lost 3 bases. The CDR3 here is CSVSGGTDTQYF. In nucleotides, the CDR3 is TGCAGTGTAAGCGGGGGAACAGATACGCAGTATTTT.

This clonotype occurred many times. The genes are TRBV28 and TRBJ1-5, with D tentatively TRBD1 (6 bases). Germline assignment: CDR1 MDHEN and CDR2 SYDVKM. V was cut by 9 bases and J by 3 bases, with 21 bases left in between. The CDR3 totals 16 residues. This CDR3 reads CASSSGTLLYNQPQHF. Here the CDR3 DNA reads TGTGCCAGTTCCTCAGGGACACTCCTTTACAATCAGCCCCAGCATTTT.

This clonotype has at least ten counts. The chain carries TRBV12-3 or TRBV12-4 and TRBJ1-2; D is unresolved. Trimming pared 7 bases from V and 6 bases from J, leaving 21 bases between. The CDR3 consists of 15 residues. In nucleotides, the CDR3 is TGTGCCAGCATCCAACAGCCGTATTCCTCAAATGGCTACACCTTC. Amino acid sequence: CASIQQPYSSNGYTF.

The table lists this clonotype with many counts. CDR3 protein: CASSLVGGGTGHGYTF. The CDR3 DNA follows: TGTGCCAGCAGCTTAGTGGGGGGGGGGACAGGCCATGGCTACACCTTC. V gene TRBV7-9 combines with J gene TRBJ1-2; 8 nucleotides agree with TRBD1. The CDR3 loop spans 16 amino acids. Germline loops: CDR1 SEHNR, CDR2 FQNEAQ (reference sequence). With V trimmed by 1 base and J by 6 bases, 10 bases remained unmatched.

This clonotype appeared many times. This chain uses TRBV30 with TRBJ2-3; perhaps TRBD2 as D (5 bases). Trimming left V 3 bases short and J 1 base short, with 11 bases between. Germline V gene sequence: CDR1 GTSNPN, CDR2 SVGIG (reference sequence). This CDR3 is 14 amino acids long. The CDR3 reads CAWRPGSGTDTQYF. Written as DNA, the CDR3 is TGTGCCTGGAGACCGGGGAGTGGCACAGATACGCAGTATTTT. Filled out from reference TRBV30 and TRBJ2-3, the complete variable domain reads SQTIHQWPATLVQPVGSPLSLECTVEGTSNPNLYWYRQAAGRGLQLLFYSVGIGQISSEVPQNLSASRPQDRQFILSSKKLLLSDSGFYLCAWRPGSGTDTQYFGPGTRLTVL.

The chain joins TRBV15 to TRBJ2-1, with unresolved D. This CDR3 comprises 13 residues. Trimming left V 0 bases short and J 7 bases short, with 7 bases between. The germline V gene encodes CDR1 LNHNV and CDR2 YYDKDF (reference sequence). The CDR3 coding sequence is TGTGCCACCAGCAGAGATTGGGGAAATGAGCAGTTCTTC. Amino acids: CATSRDWGNEQFF.

This clonotype was counted many times. A junction end diverges from the germline sequence, so it may reflect a read error. The chain carries TRBV7-9 and TRBJ1-2; tentatively, D is TRBD1 (5 bases). Germline CDR1 and CDR2: SEHNR and FQNEAQ (reference sequence). The CDR3 is 13 amino acids. The CDR3 nucleotides are TGTGCCAGCAGCTTAGTTTTGGGGGGAAGCTCCTTCTTC. This codes for CASSLVLGGSSFF.

In its sample, this clonotype was seen many times. J is TRBJ1-2 and V is TRBV19, with D possibly TRBD1 on 5 matching bases. Germline CDR1 LNHDA, CDR2 SQIVND (reference sequence). With 3 bases removed from V and 3 bases from J, the gap between germline ends came to 8 bases. This CDR3 has 13 amino acids. The CDR3 sequence: CASSIGTHYGYTF. The DNA for the CDR3 is TGTGCCAGTAGTATTGGGACCCACTATGGCTACACCTTC.

There are many counts of this clonotype. This rearrangement joins TRBV5-1 to TRBJ2-5, with 13 bases identical to TRBD2. This CDR3 has 14 residues. J was trimmed by 4 bases and V by 7 bases; bases with no gene match: 4. Germline CDR1 and CDR2: SGHRS and YFSETQ. In DNA form, the CDR3 reads TGCGCCAGCGGACTAGCGGGAGCGGGAGAGACCCAGTACTTC. It yields the protein CASGLAGAGETQYF.

The chain employs TRBV14 and TRBJ2-3, with D maybe TRBD2 (6 bases). The CDR3 is 17 amino acids. Germline CDR1 SGHDN, CDR2 FVKESK. Between the trimmed V and J ends, which lost 1 base and 1 base, there was a span of 15 bases. The CDR3, as DNA: TGTGCCAGCAGCCAAGTCTTGAGGGGCGGGGGCACAGATACGCAGTATTTT. This translates into CASSQVLRGGGTDTQYF.

This sequence joins TRBV20-1 and TRBJ2-5, with D perhaps TRBD1 or TRBD2 (5 bases each). The CDR3 sequence is 14 residues long. Germline V gene data show CDR1 as DFQATT and CDR2 as SNEGSKA (reference sequence). The DNA for the CDR3 is TGCAGCGGGGCCGCGGCTCCGGGCGGGGAGACCCAGTACTTC. Its protein is CSGAAAPGGETQYF.

Of note for this clonotype: A read error may account for a junction end that differs from germline. The J gene is TRBJ2-3, the V gene TRBV6-2 or TRBV6-3, with D tentatively TRBD2 (5 bases). The CDR3 consists of 18 residues. Germline V gives CDR1 MNHEY, CDR2 SVGEGT. The CDR3 region is CPSRPHTFEGGSTDTQYF. CDR3 nucleotides: TGTCCCAGCAGGCCACACACCTTCGAGGGCGGTAGCACAGATACGCAGTATTTT.

This clonotype has ten or more counts. The V and J genes are TRBV7-2 and TRBJ1-1; no clear D. The V end was cut by 2 bases, the J end by 4 bases, with 11 bases between. CDR1 is SGHTA, CDR2 FQGNSA, per germline. The CDR3 is 14 residues long. Written as DNA, the CDR3 is TGTGCCAGCAGCTTACAGAGTGTAGTCACTGAAGCTTTCTTT. Translating it yields CASSLQSVVTEAFF.

This clonotype has a count of ten or more. V and J are TRBV20-1 and TRBJ2-4, with D tentatively TRBD1 or TRBD2 (5 bases each). Germline-derived CDR1 and CDR2 are DFQATT and SNEGSKA (reference sequence). V was trimmed by 4 bases and J by 5 bases, leaving 12 bases between them. This CDR3 contains 13 residues. Here the CDR3 DNA reads TGCAGTGCTAATAGGGACCCACAAAACATTCAGTACTTC. Translated: CSANRDPQNIQYF.

This clonotype was found many times. The chain combines TRBV11-1 with TRBJ2-3; 8 bases match TRBD1. V lost 6 bases and J lost 4; bases outside the gene matches: 18. This CDR3 is built from 18 residues. Germline values: CDR1 SGHAT, CDR2 FQDESV (reference sequence). The CDR3 coding sequence is TGTGCCAGCAGTTTCCGCGGTTGGCGGTCACAGGGGGCAGATACGCAGTATTTT. This sequence encodes CASSFRGWRSQGADTQYF.

The table lists this clonotype with many counts. The rearrangement uses TRBV21-1 and TRBJ2-1; TRBD1 is taken as the D call from the table, unchecked against the DNA. TRBV21-1 corresponds to a pseudogene. The CDR3 has 16 amino acids. The CDR3 region is CASSKTGGLHLNEQFF. The CDR3 DNA sequence: TGTGCCAGCAGCAAAACAGGGGGTTTGCACCTCAATGAGCAGTTCTTC.

This clonotype has ten or more counts. The genes are TRBV4-3 and TRBJ2-3, with D perhaps matching TRBD2 (5 bases). V shed 3 bases and J shed 2 bases, with 12 bases lying between them. The germline V gene has CDR1 LGHNA and CDR2 YSLEER. This CDR3 comprises 15 residues. Here the CDR3 DNA reads TGCGCCAGCAGCCATACCCGGGATGTCACAGATACGCAGTATTTT. Translated, it gives CASSHTRDVTDTQYF.

This clonotype was picked up many times. This rearrangement joins TRBV7-2 to TRBJ2-2; 9 bases agree with TRBD2. With V trimmed by 5 bases and J by 1 base, 2 bases remained unmatched. Per the germline V gene, CDR1 is SGHTA and CDR2 is FQGNSA. The CDR3 totals 15 residues. The CDR3 DNA sequence: TGTGCCAGCAGCGCGACTAGCGGGAACACCGGGGAGCTGTTTTTT. It translates to CASSATSGNTGELFF.

In its sample, this clonotype is medium-sized. The chain is built from TRBV7-9 and TRBJ1-1; 8 nucleotides align to TRBD1. CDR3 length: 15 residues. Germline trimming cut 5 bases from V and 3 bases from J; bases unmatched to any gene: 8. Germline CDR1 is SEHNR and CDR2 is FQNEAQ (reference sequence). The CDR3 DNA reads TGTGCCAGCAGCCCCGGACAGGGTTCAGACACTGAAGCTTTCTTT. This codes for CASSPGQGSDTEAFF.

This clonotype occurred many times. The chain is built from TRBV7-2 and TRBJ1-1; TRBD1 aligns across 10 bases. Looked up from germline, CDR1 is SGHTA and CDR2 is FQGNSA. Germline trimming cut 1 base from V and 3 bases from J; bases unmatched to any gene: 2. The CDR3 is made up of 15 amino acids. DNA of the CDR3: TGTGCCAGCAGCTTAGAGGGGACAGGGGACACTGAAGCTTTCTTT. Amino acids: CASSLEGTGDTEAFF.